The rows below give T cell receptor beta chains drawn from one sample of a study of cytomegalovirus exposure and HLA in healthy donors. Clones were sequenced by immunoSEQ multiplex PCR, and TCRdb holds only the in-frame ones, with some missing. The sample comprises over 150,000 clones, 80% to 90% of which are singletons, and roughly 7.5% rests with the top ten. Sequenced material: PBMCs. These receptors were obtained from a woman aged 25-40 years in good health and CMV-seropositive. CDR3s include the opening cysteine and the closing phenylalanine or tryptophan. Fields, in order: clone size, V gene, D gene, J gene, CDR3 DNA, CDR3 protein. A D gene is named only where the DNA matches it firmly. Rows give clone size only sometimes, using once, few, many, or a class for an expanded clone.

size: NA
V: TRBV5-4
D: TRBD1
J: TRBJ2-5
DNA: TGTGCCAGCAGCTTGTTGTGGACAGGGGGCCCACAGGAGACCCAGTACTTC
CDR3: CASSLLWTGGPQETQYF

size: NA
V: TRBV7-8
D: TRBD1
J: TRBJ2-7
DNA: TGTGCCAGCAGCTGGGCAGGGGGCTTCAACGAGCAGTACTTC
CDR3: CASSWAGGFNEQYF

size: once
V: TRBV14
D: NA
J: TRBJ2-5
DNA: TGTGCCAGCAGCCAAGATTGGGGCGGAGAGACCCAGTACTTC
CDR3: CASSQDWGGETQYF

size: NA
V: TRBV5-1
D: NA
J: TRBJ2-5
DNA: TGCGCCAGCAGCTTGGTGCAGGGGGGAGAGACCCAGTACTTC
CDR3: CASSLVQGGETQYF

size: NA
V: TRBV19
D: NA
J: TRBJ1-2
DNA: TGTGCCAGTAGTCCCAACGGCGGCCACTATGGCTACACCTTC
CDR3: CASSPNGGHYGYTF

size: NA
V: TRBV9
D: TRBD2
J: TRBJ2-7
DNA: TGTGCCAGCAGCGTAGCGGGGGGGGGCGCGGCCTACGAGCAGTACTTC
CDR3: CASSVAGGGAAYEQYF

size: NA
V: TRBV25-1
D: NA
J: TRBJ2-6
DNA: TGTGCCAGCAGTGAAACCTCCCCTACTGGGGCCAACGTCCTGACTTTC
CDR3: CASSETSPTGANVLTF

size: few
V: TRBV21-1
D: NA
J: TRBJ1-1
DNA: TGTGCCAGCAGTGCTGTAAGGGGCACTTCGAACACTGAAGCTTTCTTT
CDR3: CASSAVRGTSNTEAFF

size: NA
V: TRBV5-1
D: NA
J: TRBJ2-1
DNA: TGCGCCAGCAGCTTATCGCAGGGTAGGAACAATGAGCAGTTCTTC
CDR3: CASSLSQGRNNEQFF

size: NA
V: TRBV11-2
D: NA
J: TRBJ2-1
DNA: TGTGCCAGCAGCTTCGGATTAGCGGTCTCCTACAATGAGCAGTTCTTC
CDR3: CASSFGLAVSYNEQFF

size: once
V: TRBV5-4
D: TRBD1
J: TRBJ1-2
DNA: TGTGCCAGCAGCCACCGACAGGGGGCTAGCTATGGCTACACCTTC
CDR3: CASSHRQGASYGYTF

size: NA
V: TRBV4-1
D: NA
J: TRBJ2-7
DNA: TGCGCCAGCAGCTATAGCGCCAGCCCTTCCGAGCAGTACTTC
CDR3: CASSYSASPSEQYF

size: few
V: TRBV7-9
D: NA
J: TRBJ2-4
DNA: TGTGCCAGCAGCCCCCGAGATACGTTACTAGCCAAAAACATTCAGTACTTC
CDR3: CASSPRDTLLAKNIQYF

size: NA
V: TRBV7-3
D: NA
J: TRBJ2-3
DNA: TGTGCCAGCAGCTTCTCTAGCGAAGATACGCAGTATTTT
CDR3: CASSFSSEDTQYF

size: NA
V: TRBV2
D: TRBD2
J: TRBJ2-3
DNA: TGTGCCAGCAACCTAAGCGGGCGGGGGTTCGGCGCGCAGTATTTT
CDR3: CASNLSGRGFGAQYF

size: NA
V: TRBV28
D: TRBD2
J: TRBJ2-7
DNA: TGTGCCAGCAGTTTATTAGCGGGGGTGGCAGGGGGTTCCTACGAGCAGTACTTC
CDR3: CASSLLAGVAGGSYEQYF

size: NA
V: TRBV5-1
D: NA
J: TRBJ2-1
DNA: TGCGCCAGCAGCCCGACCGGGAGTCCCCAATACTATGAGCAGTTCTTC
CDR3: CASSPTGSPQYYEQFF

size: once
V: TRBV7-2
D: NA
J: TRBJ2-7
DNA: TGTGCCAGCAGCCCTCGCACAGGGTACGAGCAGTACTTC
CDR3: CASSPRTGYEQYF

size: NA
V: TRBV19
D: TRBD2
J: TRBJ2-3
DNA: TGTGCCAGTAGTCACATCAGTGGCGGGGGGGCAGTAGATACGCAGTATTTT
CDR3: CASSHISGGGAVDTQYF

size: few
V: TRBV25-1
D: NA
J: TRBJ1-6
DNA: TGTGCCAGCAGTCTAAGAAACTCCTATAATTCACCCCTCCACTTT
CDR3: CASSLRNSYNSPLHF

size: once
V: TRBV6-1
D: TRBD1
J: TRBJ2-7
DNA: TGTGCCAGCAGTGCCAGACAGGGGGCCCTGTCCTACGAGCAGTACTTC
CDR3: CASSARQGALSYEQYF

size: NA
V: TRBV11-2
D: NA
J: TRBJ2-7
DNA: TGTGCCAGCAGCTTAGAGGTGGGACTGACCGAGCAGTACTTC
CDR3: CASSLEVGLTEQYF

size: NA
V: TRBV19
D: NA
J: TRBJ1-1
DNA: TGTGCCAGTATCACCGCCGGAGGGAACACTGAAGCTTTCTTT
CDR3: CASITAGGNTEAFF

size: NA
V: TRBV6-6
D: NA
J: TRBJ1-3
DNA: TGTGCCAGCAGGACAGTTTCCTACACCATATATTTT
CDR3: CASRTVSYTIYF

size: NA
V: TRBV7-8
D: NA
J: TRBJ1-4
DNA: TGTGCCAGCAGCTTAGTCGACTCCCCCCAATACGAAAAACTGTTTTTT
CDR3: CASSLVDSPQYEKLFF

size: NA
V: TRBV2
D: TRBD1
J: TRBJ1-6
DNA: TGTGCCAGCATCGGACAGGGGGGTAATTCACCCCTCCACTTT
CDR3: CASIGQGGNSPLHF

size: NA
V: TRBV27
D: TRBD1
J: TRBJ2-1
DNA: TGTGCCAGCAGTCCCCGGGACAGGGATTTTGTTAAGTTCTTC
CDR3: CASSPRDRDFVKFF